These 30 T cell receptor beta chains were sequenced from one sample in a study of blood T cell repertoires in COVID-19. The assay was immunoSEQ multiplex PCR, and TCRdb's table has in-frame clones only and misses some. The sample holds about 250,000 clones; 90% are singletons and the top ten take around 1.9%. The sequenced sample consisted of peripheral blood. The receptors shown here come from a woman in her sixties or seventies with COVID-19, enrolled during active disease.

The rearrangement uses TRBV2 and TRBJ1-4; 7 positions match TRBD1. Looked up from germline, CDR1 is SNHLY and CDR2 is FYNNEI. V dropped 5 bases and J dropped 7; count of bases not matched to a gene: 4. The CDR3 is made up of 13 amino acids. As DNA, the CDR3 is TGTGCCAGCAGTTCCGGGACAGCTGAAAAACTGTTTTTT. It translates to CASSSGTAEKLFF.

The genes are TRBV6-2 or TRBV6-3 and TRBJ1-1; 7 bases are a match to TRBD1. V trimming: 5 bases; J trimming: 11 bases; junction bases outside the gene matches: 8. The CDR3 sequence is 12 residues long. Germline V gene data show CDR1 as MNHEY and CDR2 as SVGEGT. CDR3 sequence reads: CASSNNRGLAFF. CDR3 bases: TGTGCCAGCAGTAACAACAGGGGTCTGGCTTTCTTT.

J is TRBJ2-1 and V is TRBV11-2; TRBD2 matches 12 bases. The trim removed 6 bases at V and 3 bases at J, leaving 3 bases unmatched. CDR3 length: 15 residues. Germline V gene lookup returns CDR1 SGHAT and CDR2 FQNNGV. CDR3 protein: CASSTSGGSYNEQFF. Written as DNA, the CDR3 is TGTGCCAGCAGTACTAGCGGGGGGAGCTACAATGAGCAGTTCTTC.

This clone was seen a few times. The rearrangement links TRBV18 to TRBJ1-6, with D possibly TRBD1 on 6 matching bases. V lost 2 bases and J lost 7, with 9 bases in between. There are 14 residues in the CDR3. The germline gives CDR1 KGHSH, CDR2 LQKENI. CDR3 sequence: CASSPSGGNSPLHF. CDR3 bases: TGTGCCAGCTCACCATCGGGGGGCAATTCACCCCTCCACTTT.

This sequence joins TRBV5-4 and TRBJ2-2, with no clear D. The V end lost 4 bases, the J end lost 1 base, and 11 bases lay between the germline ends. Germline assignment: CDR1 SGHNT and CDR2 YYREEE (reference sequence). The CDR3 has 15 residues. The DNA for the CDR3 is TGTGCCAGCAGCCCTTCATCAGTGAACACCGGGGAGCTGTTTTTT. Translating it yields CASSPSSVNTGELFF.

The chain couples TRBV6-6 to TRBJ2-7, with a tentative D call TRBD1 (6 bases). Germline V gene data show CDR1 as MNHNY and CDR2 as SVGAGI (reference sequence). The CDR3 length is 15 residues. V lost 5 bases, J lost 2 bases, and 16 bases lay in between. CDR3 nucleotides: TGTGCCAGCAGTCCCGACCGTGGGGGCCCCTACGAGCAGTACTTC. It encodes CASSPDRGGPYEQYF.

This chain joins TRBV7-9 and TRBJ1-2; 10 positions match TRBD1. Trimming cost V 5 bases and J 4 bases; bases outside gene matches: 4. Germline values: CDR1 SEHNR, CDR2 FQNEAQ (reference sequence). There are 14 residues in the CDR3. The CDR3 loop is CASSDGQGVYGYTF. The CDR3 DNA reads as TGTGCCAGCAGCGATGGACAGGGGGTCTATGGCTACACCTTC.

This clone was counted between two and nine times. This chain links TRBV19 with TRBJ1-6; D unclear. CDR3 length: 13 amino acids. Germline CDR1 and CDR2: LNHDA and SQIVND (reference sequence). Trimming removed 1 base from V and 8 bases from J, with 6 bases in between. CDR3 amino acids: CASSIAGDSPLHF. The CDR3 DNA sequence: TGTGCCAGTAGTATAGCCGGGGATTCACCCCTCCACTTT.

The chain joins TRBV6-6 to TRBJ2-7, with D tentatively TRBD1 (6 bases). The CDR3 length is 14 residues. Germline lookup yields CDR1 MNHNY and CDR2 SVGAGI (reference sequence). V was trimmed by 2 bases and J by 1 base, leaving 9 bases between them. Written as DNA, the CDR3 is TGTGCCAGCAGTTACCAAGGACAGTCCTACGAGCAGTACTTC. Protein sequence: CASSYQGQSYEQYF.

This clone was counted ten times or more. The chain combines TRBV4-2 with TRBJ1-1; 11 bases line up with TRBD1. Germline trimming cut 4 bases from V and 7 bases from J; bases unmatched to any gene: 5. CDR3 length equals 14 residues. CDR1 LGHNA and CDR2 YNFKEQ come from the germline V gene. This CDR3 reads CASSRDRGDREAFF. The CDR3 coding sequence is TGTGCCAGCAGCCGGGACAGGGGGGATCGTGAAGCTTTCTTT.

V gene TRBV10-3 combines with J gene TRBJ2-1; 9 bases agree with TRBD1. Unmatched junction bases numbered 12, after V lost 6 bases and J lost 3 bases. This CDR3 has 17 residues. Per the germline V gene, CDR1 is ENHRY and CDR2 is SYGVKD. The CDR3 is CAIRDAGTGIRYNEQFF. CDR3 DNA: TGTGCCATCAGGGACGCCGGGACAGGGATCCGCTACAATGAGCAGTTCTTC.

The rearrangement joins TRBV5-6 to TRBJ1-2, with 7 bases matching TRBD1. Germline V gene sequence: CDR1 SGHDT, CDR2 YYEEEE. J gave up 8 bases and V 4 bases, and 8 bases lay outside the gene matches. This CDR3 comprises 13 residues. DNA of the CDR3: TGTGCCAGCAGCCTACGGAGGGGGCGGGGCTACACCTTC. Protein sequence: CASSLRRGRGYTF.

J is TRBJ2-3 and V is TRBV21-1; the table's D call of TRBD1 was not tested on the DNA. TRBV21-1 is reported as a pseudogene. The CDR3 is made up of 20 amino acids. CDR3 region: CASSGRDTISPIPDTDTQYF. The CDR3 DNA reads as TGTGCCAGCAGCGGACGGGACACTATCTCGCCAATACCCGACACAGATACGCAGTATTTT.

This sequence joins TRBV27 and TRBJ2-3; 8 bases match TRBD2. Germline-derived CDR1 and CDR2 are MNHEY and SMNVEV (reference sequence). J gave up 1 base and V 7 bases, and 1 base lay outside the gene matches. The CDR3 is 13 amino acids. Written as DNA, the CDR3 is TGTGCCAGCATGCGGGGGGGCACAGATACGCAGTATTTT. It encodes CASMRGGTDTQYF.

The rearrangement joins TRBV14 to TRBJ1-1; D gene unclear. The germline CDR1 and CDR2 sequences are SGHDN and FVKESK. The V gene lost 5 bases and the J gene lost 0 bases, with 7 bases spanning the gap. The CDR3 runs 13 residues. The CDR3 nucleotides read TGTGCCAGCAGCTCGCACTTGAACACTGAAGCTTTCTTT. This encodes CASSSHLNTEAFF. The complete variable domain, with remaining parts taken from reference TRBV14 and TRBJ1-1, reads EAGVTQFPSHSVIEKGQTVTLRCDPISGHDNLYWYRRVMGKEIKFLLHFVKESKQDESGMPNNRFLAERTGGTYSTLKVQPAELEDSGVYFCASSSHLNTEAFFGQGTRLTVV.

CDR3 residues: CASSSGGLVSNQPQHF. The CDR3 nucleotides are TGTGCCAGCAGTTCCGGGGGGCTGGTTAGCAATCAGCCCCAGCATTTT. This chain joins TRBV5-6 and TRBJ1-5; D might be TRBD1 (6 bases). CDR1 is SGHDT and CDR2 is YYEEEE in the germline V gene. Between the trimmed V and J ends, which lost 5 bases and 0 bases, there was a span of 15 bases. The CDR3 contains 16 residues.

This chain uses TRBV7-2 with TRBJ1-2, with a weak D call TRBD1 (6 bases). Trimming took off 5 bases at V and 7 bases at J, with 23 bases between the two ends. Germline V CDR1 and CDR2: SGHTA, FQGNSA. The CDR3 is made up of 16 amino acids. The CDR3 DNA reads TGTGCCAGCAGCCACATAAAAAACAGGGTGGAAGGTGGCTACACCTTC. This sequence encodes CASSHIKNRVEGGYTF. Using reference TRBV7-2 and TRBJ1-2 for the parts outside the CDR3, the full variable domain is GAGVSQSPSNKVTEKGKDVELRCDPISGHTALYWYRQSLGQGLEFLIYFQGNSAPDKSGLPSDRFSAERTGGSVSTLTIQRTQQEDSAVYLCASSHIKNRVEGGYTFGSGTRLTVV.

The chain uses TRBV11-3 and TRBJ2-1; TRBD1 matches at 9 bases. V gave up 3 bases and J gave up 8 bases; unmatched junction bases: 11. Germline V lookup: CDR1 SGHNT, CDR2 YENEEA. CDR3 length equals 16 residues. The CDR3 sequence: CASSFRTGVGEDEQFF. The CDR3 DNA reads TGTGCCAGCAGCTTTAGGACAGGGGTTGGGGAGGATGAGCAGTTCTTC.

This CDR3 reads CASSPTGARYTF. In DNA form, the CDR3 reads TGTGCCAGCAGCCCGACAGGGGCTCGCTACACCTTC. The chain recombines TRBV7-9 with TRBJ1-2; TRBD1 agrees at 8 bases. V shed 5 bases and J 9 bases; nucleotides not matched to a gene: 5. CDR1 and CDR2 from the germline V gene are SEHNR and FQNEAQ (reference sequence). This CDR3 contains 12 residues.

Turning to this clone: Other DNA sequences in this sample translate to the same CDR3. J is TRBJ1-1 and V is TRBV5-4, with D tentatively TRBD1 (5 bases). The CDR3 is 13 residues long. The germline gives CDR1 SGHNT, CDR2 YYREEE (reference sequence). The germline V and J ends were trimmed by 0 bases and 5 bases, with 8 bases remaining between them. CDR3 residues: CASSLAGVTEAFF. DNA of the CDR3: TGTGCCAGCAGCTTGGCGGGGGTGACTGAAGCTTTCTTT.

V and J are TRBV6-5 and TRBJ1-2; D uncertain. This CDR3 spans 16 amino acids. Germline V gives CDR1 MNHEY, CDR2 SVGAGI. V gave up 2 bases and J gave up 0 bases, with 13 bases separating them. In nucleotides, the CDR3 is TGTGCCAGCAGTTACGCCAGGCCTCGAGCTAACTATGGCTACACCTTC. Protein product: CASSYARPRANYGYTF.

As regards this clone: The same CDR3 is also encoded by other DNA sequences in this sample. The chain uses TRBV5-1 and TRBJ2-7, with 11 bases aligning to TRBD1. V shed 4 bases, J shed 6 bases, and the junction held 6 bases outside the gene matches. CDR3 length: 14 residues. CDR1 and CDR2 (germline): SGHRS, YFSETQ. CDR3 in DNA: TGCGCCAGCAGCCCAGGACAGGGGGCCGGCGAGCAGTACTTC. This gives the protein CASSPGQGAGEQYF.

For the CDR3, the DNA is TGTGCCAGCAGTTCCTGGACAGGGGGCTTCTATGGCTACACCTTC. It is translated as CASSSWTGGFYGYTF. The gene calls are TRBV6-2 or TRBV6-3 and TRBJ1-2; 11 bases match TRBD1. CDR1 is MNHEY, CDR2 SVGEGT, per germline. V was pared by 4 bases and J by 4 bases, with 5 bases of the junction left unmatched. This CDR3 has 15 residues.

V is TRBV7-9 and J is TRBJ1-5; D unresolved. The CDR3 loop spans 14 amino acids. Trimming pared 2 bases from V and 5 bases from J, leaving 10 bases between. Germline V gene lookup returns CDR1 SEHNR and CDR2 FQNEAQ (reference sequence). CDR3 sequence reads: CASSLSLADQPQHF. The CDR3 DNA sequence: TGTGCCAGCAGCTTATCGTTGGCGGATCAGCCCCAGCATTTT.

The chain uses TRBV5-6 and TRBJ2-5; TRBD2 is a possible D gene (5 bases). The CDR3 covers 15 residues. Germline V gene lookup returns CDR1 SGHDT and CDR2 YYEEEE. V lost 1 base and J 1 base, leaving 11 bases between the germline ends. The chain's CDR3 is CASSLFRGSQETQYF. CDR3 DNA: TGTGCCAGCAGCTTGTTTAGAGGGTCCCAAGAGACCCAGTACTTC.

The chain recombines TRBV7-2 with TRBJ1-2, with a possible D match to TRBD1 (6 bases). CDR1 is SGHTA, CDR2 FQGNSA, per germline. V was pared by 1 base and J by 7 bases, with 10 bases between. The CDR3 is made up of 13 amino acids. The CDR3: CASSLDRQVGYTF. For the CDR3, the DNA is TGTGCCAGCAGCTTAGATAGACAGGTTGGCTACACCTTC.

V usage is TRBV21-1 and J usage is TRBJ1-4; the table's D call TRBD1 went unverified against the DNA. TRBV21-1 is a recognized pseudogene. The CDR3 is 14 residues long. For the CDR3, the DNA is TGTGCCAGCACTCGGGACAGGGGTAATGAAAAACTGTTTTTT. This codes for CASTRDRGNEKLFF.

CDR3 region: CATSRGRQGRNYGYTF. Here the CDR3 DNA reads TGTGCCACCAGCAGGGGACGACAGGGCCGGAACTATGGCTACACCTTC. J is TRBJ1-2 and V is TRBV15; 7 positions agree with TRBD1. Trimming removed 3 bases from V and 2 bases from J; junction bases left unmatched: 9. This CDR3 comprises 16 residues. Germline-derived CDR1 and CDR2 are LNHNV and YYDKDF (reference sequence).

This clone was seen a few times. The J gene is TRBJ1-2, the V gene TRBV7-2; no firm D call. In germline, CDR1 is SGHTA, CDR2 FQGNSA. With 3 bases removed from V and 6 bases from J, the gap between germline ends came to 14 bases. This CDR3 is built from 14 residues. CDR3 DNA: TGTGCCAGCAGCTTTTCGTCCGGGGAAAATGGCTACACCTTC. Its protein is CASSFSSGENGYTF.

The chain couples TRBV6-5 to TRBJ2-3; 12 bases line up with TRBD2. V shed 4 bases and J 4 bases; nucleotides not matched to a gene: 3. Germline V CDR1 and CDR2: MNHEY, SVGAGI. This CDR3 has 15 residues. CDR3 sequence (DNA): TGTGCCAGCAGTTCTAGCGGGGGGGCCCCAGATACGCAGTATTTT. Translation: CASSSSGGAPDTQYF.